This T cell receptor (beta chain) was sequenced for a study of metastatic and nonmetastatic thyroid tumors. At the level of the study: Repertoires were compared across blood and tumor or nodule tissue from malignant and benign thyroid patients. Study-wide results and caveats: Versus benign nodules, malignant thyroid tumors reportedly had significantly higher TCR beta diversity, in blood and tumor.

This clone is a singleton in its sample. Its target is not known. Original analysis: Clinicopathological groups of papillary thyroid cancer showed CDR3 differences that were used to build a distant-metastasis classifier. TCRdb recomputed clones from the PCR reads via MiXCR. The V and J calls follow TCRdb's processing rather than the paper's. Among about 52,000 clones listed, around a sixth were seen once. V lost 7 bases to trimming and J lost 0 bases, with 20 bases between them. Germline V lookup: CDR1 LNHDA, CDR2 SQIVND (reference sequence). This CDR3 spans 17 amino acids. Thyroid surgery was preceded by no treatment in any patient.

The clonotype was recovered from a female donor with papillary thyroid cancer or a benign thyroid nodule (not recorded which). Some clones in this sample may be carry-over from other donors' samples. Sequenced sample: blood. The chain combines TRBV19 with TRBJ2-3; TRBD2 is a possible D gene (7 bases). The CDR3 DNA reads TGTGCCAGTATCCTCGGGGGGCCGGGCGCTAGCACAGATACGCAGTATTTT. This gives the protein CASILGGPGASTDTQYF. The full variable domain, in which reference TRBV19 and TRBJ2-3 provide the parts outside the CDR3, is DGGITQSPKYLFRKEGQNVTLSCEQNLNHDAMYWYRQDPGQGLRLIYYSQIVNDFQKGDIAEGYSVSREKKESFPLTVTSAQKNPTAFYLCASILGGPGASTDTQYFGPGTRLTVL.